This record concerns one T cell receptor (beta chain) sequence. This receptor's antigen is unknown. No base quality values were provided; no much bigger clone lies one nucleotide off. These data come from a study of shared clonotypes between healthy human individuals (dated by TCRdb to the early 2020s). Describing the broader study: Two women and a few men aged 18 to 49 years were included in the cohort. For each donor, three plates each were used for CD4 naive and CD4 memory, two plates were used for CD8 naive, and one plate was used for CD8 memory. To estimate repertoire size and how much clonotype sharing occurs between individuals, the study deeply sequenced the blood TCR repertoires of a handful of healthy adults. Libraries were prepared and TCR repertoires were sequenced by different laboratories using diverse techniques, in order to increase sequencing depth and limit assay-specific biases. Per donor, leukapheresis produced somewhere between about 0.94 and 9 billion PBMCs. Broader findings and caveats from the paper: Even with the large sequencing depth, rarefaction of the sorted-subset datasets indicated that sequencing was incomplete. Approximately 5% of naive CD4, approximately 3.7% of naive CD8, 2% to 2.5% of memory CD4, and roughly 0.4% of memory CD8 clonotypes were shared across several donors. Based on pairwise subsampling, the degree of clonotype sharing among donors was expected to be affected by sequencing depth. Because the study included a small number of donors, the genetic and exposure-history diversity represented was limited. Naive subsets generally had larger estimated clonotype richness than memory subsets did. Only blood was sampled, and tissue TCR repertoires likely differ from those in blood. Compared with non-shared clonotypes, the clonotypes found in all four sorted-subset donors had higher generation probabilities.

Spanning cysteine to phenylalanine, the CDR3 consists of 14 amino acids. The CDR3 DNA has 42 bases and is translated from base 1. V and J are truncated by 4 bases and 9 bases respectively, leaving an intervening sequence of 17 bases. From a lookup of the germline V gene (reference sequence), CDR1 and CDR2 are SGHKS and YYEKEE. Using the deep immunoSEQ assay, multiplex PCR amplified TCR CDR3 regions from genomic DNA. Extracted genomic DNA from each cell subset was distributed evenly across all wells of several immunoSEQ 96-well plates, and each plate was treated as a replicate. For sorted subsets, 200 to 250 ng genomic DNA, equal to tens of thousands of T cell genomes, was loaded into each replicate PCR. The purified libraries were quantified using a Qubit 3.0 fluorometer, sized with a Bioanalyzer 2100, and then quantified again using the KAPA Library Quantification kit. Every immunoSEQ 96-well plate was sequenced on a dedicated single-read 150-cycle Illumina NextSeq 550 flow cell. On the authors' methods: Because the immunoSEQ output included only junctional sequences and no quality scores, the filtering could not be the same as the filtering used for full-length reads. To assign V/J genes and CDR3, sequences were annotated against IMGT germline references using PyIR, a Python wrapper for IgBLAST v1.9. Reads with weak V/J assignments (E-value above 1e-6), missing CDR3, stop codons, out-of-frame junctions, or ambiguous translated residues were removed. V3J clonotypes were defined as sequences sharing an identical inferred V gene, J gene, and CDR3 amino acid sequence. To compute the percentage overlap between repertoires, the number of shared unique clonotypes was divided by the size of the smaller repertoire. Richness of each repertoire was evaluated using RTK rarefaction, the Chao1 estimator, and Recon v2.1 estimates of unobserved clonotypes. Generation probabilities were computed with OLGA for all TCRbeta clonotypes obtained by the gDNA method from four donors. This is the immuneACCESS table as TCRdb keeps it, with only in-frame sequences that have V and J called. A part of the clones is gone; compared with another copy, unresolved V genes explain less than half, and the rest is unexplained. V and J calls and clone size are those listed in that table; D and trimming were worked out from the DNA. The sample profile shows 550,000 to 700,000 clones; around 73% of them were found once. The leading ten clones occupy 1.5% to 2% of the sample.

The donors were healthy, HIV-negative adults who had no recently reported acute infections or vaccinations. All donors were Caucasian adults living in Nashville, Tennessee, USA. CD4+ T cells were enriched through magnetic negative selection, after which naive cells were positively selected on CD45RA and the remaining negative fraction served as the memory subset. Blood was collected by leukapheresis, and PBMCs were isolated by Ficoll-Histopaque density gradient centrifugation and then cryopreserved in liquid nitrogen vapor phase. Purity and quantity of every magnetically sorted T cell population were checked by analytical flow cytometry. From each sorted fraction, genomic DNA was isolated and quantified by UV absorbance on a Nanodrop 2000c.

The receptor was derived from a woman in her twenties or thirties in good health. The chain links TRBV5-5 with TRBJ2-1, with TRBD2 perhaps the D gene, on 5 matching bases. What was sequenced was memory CD4+ T cells sorted from blood. The cell subset or site label on this specimen signifies: CD45RA-negative fraction. This receptor carries the CDR3 CASSPRTGGSEQFF. Here is the DNA: TGTGCCAGCAGCCCCAGGACTGGCGGTAGTGAGCAGTTCTTC.